This TCR beta chain was identified during a study of blood T cell repertoires in COVID-19. Study overall: Some COVID-19 samples were acute and others convalescent; all came from the United States, Italy and Spain. Sources were T cells, B-cell-depleted T cells, or PBMCs; the material itself was cDNA or gDNA.

Original analysis: Estimation of nucleated cell counts relied on the amplification of reference gene primers. Clones were sequenced by immunoSEQ multiplex PCR, and TCRdb holds only the in-frame ones, with some missing. V and J calls and clone size are those listed in that table; D and trimming were worked out from the DNA. The sample comprises about 220,000 clones, around 89% of which are singletons, and more than 12% rests with the top ten. Contact with a PCR-confirmed or clinician-diagnosed COVID-19 case occurred within 2 weeks of entry. The source material was PBMCs or T cells enriched from blood (not recorded which). This clonotype was sampled from a young man who had been exposed to COVID-19.

DNA of the CDR3: TGTGCCAGCAGCCGAACAGGGGATAGCAATCAGCCCCAGCATTTT. Residues: CASSRTGDSNQPQHF. This chain connects TRBV7-9 to TRBJ1-5; 7 bases match TRBD1. V dropped 5 bases and J dropped 0; count of bases not matched to a gene: 4. The V gene's germline CDR1 is SEHNR and CDR2 FQNEAQ (reference sequence). This CDR3 comprises 15 residues.